This entry is about one T cell receptor beta chain. Assay used: immunoSEQ multiplex PCR; TCRdb lists only in-frame clones, some missing. The repertoire holds around 100,000 clones, with about 94% as singletons. The data are from a study of T cell responses to AZD1222 COVID-19 vaccine. The V and J ends lost 6 bases and 9 bases respectively, with 9 bases between them. Germline V gene sequence: CDR1 SGHTA, CDR2 FQGTGA. The CDR3 sequence is 12 residues long. The source was peripheral blood, collected on day 0 of AZD1222 vaccination. The chain is built from TRBV7-3 and TRBJ1-6, with D unclear. The sequence was obtained from an adult in good health. Written as DNA, the CDR3 is TGTGCCAGCAGTCCTCTACCTTCACCCCTCCACTTT. This gives the protein CASSPLPSPLHF.